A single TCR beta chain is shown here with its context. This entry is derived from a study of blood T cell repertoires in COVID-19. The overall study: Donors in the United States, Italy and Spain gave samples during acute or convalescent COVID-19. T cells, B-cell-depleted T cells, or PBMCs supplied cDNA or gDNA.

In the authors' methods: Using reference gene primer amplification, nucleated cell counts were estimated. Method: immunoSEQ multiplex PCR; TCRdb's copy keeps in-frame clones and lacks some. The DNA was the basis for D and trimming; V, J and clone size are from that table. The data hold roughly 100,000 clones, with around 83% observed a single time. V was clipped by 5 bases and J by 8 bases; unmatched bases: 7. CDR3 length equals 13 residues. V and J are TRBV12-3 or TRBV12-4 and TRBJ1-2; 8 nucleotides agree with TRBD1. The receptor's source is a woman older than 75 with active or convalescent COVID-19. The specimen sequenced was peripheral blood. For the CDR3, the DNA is TGTGCCAGCAGTCCACGGACAGGGAGCGGCTACACCTTC. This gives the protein CASSPRTGSGYTF.